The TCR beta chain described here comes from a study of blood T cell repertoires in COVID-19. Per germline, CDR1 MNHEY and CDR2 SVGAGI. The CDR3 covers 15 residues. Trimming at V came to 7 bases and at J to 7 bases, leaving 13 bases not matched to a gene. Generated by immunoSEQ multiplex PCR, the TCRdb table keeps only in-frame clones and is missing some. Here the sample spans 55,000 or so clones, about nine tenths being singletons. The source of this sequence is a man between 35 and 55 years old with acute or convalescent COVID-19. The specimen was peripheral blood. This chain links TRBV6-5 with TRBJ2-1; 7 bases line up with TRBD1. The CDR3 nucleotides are TGTGCCAGCACCAACTGGGACAGATCAGGAAATGAGCAGTTCTTC. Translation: CASTNWDRSGNEQFF.